Included here is one T cell receptor beta chain sequence, with context. Its matching antigen is unknown. This record belongs to a study of blood T cells in healthy people across ages. From germline, CDR1 is LGHNA and CDR2 YSLEER. The CDR3 has 16 amino acids. V lost 0 bases, J lost 5 bases, and 15 bases lay in between. Study findings and constraints: The unknown donor CMV status may have confounded expanded clonotype changes.

Next came a second PCR, run for about 7 to 12 cycles, which used a sample-barcoded 5' primer along with a J-beta primer mix. TCRdb re-called the 5' RACE reads through MiXCR, storing one row per CDR3 protein. The sample lists over 1,300,000 distinct CDR3 sequences, roughly 64% seen once, with about 6.7% in the top ten. The sample was blood. This sequence was found in a man between 18 and 29 years old in good health. The J gene is TRBJ2-3, the V gene TRBV4-3; possible D gene TRBD2, 7 bases. CDR3 coding DNA: TGCGCCAGCAGCCAAGAATGGGGGGGCGAGGGAGATACGCAGTATTTT. It codes for CASSQEWGGEGDTQYF.